Listed below are T cell receptor beta chains from one sample, sequenced in a study of cytomegalovirus exposure and HLA in healthy donors. Method: immunoSEQ multiplex PCR; TCRdb's copy keeps in-frame clones and lacks some. The sample holds some 90,000 clones; over 75% are singletons and the top ten take about 4%. Sample: PBMCs. The receptors stem from a man aged 45-65 years in good health and CMV-seronegative. Both conserved end residues are part of each CDR3. D genes are given only for firm matches. A clone size is listed for some rows: how often the clone was seen (once, few, many), or a class if it is expanded.

j_call	d_call	clone_size	v_call	cdr3_aa	cdr3_nt
TRBJ1-2	-	-	TRBV9	CASSARQYGYTF	TGTGCCAGCAGCGCTAGACAGTACGGCTACACCTTC
TRBJ2-1	TRBD2	-	TRBV15	CATSREGLSLLSSYNEQFF	TGTGCCACCAGCAGAGAGGGACTATCGTTACTAAGCTCCTACAATGAGCAGTTCTTC
TRBJ1-1	-	few	TRBV6-6	CASSYSGSNTEAFF	TGTGCCAGCAGTTACAGCGGGTCGAACACTGAAGCTTTCTTT
TRBJ1-2	TRBD1	-	TRBV6-6	CASSYSNKHRGDGYTF	TGTGCCAGCAGTTACTCGAACAAGCACAGGGGTGATGGCTACACCTTC
TRBJ2-1	-	-	TRBV19	CASRDSYNEQFF	TGTGCCAGTAGAGATAGTTACAATGAGCAGTTCTTC
TRBJ2-2	-	-	TRBV19	CASSPAGGFITGELFF	TGTGCCAGTTCCCCCGCAGGAGGATTTATCACCGGGGAGCTGTTTTTT
TRBJ2-1	TRBD2	-	TRBV19	CASSKLGLAGYYEQFF	TGTGCCAGTAGTAAATTGGGACTAGCGGGATACTATGAGCAGTTCTTC
TRBJ2-6	-	-	TRBV9	CASSVAEGYGANVLTF	TGTGCCAGCAGCGTAGCTGAGGGATACGGGGCCAACGTCCTGACTTTC
TRBJ2-2	-	few	TRBV5-1	CASSPSGTGELFF	TGCGCCAGCAGCCCGTCAGGGACCGGGGAGCTGTTTTTT
TRBJ2-1	-	-	TRBV5-4	CASSYESGSYNEQFF	TGTGCCAGCAGCTACGAGAGCGGCTCCTACAATGAGCAGTTCTTC
TRBJ2-3	TRBD1	-	TRBV19	CASRMDRGDTQYF	TGTGCCAGTAGAATGGACAGGGGGGATACGCAGTATTTT
TRBJ2-7	-	-	TRBV5-1	CASSSTGPSYEQYF	TGCGCCAGCAGCTCGACAGGTCCCTCCTACGAGCAGTACTTC
TRBJ2-7	-	-	TRBV28	CASSFPEGYEQYF	TGTGCCAGCAGTTTCCCGGAGGGCTACGAGCAGTACTTC
TRBJ2-7	-	-	TRBV29-1	CSVLGPAAYEQYF	TGCAGCGTACTAGGGCCCGCGGCCTACGAGCAGTACTTC
TRBJ1-5	-	-	TRBV9	CASSPDPTGTNQPQHF	TGTGCCAGCAGCCCCGACCCTACAGGGACCAATCAGCCCCAGCATTTT
TRBJ2-1	-	few	TRBV4-1	CASSQGNRARPYNEQFF	TGCGCCAGCAGCCAAGGAAACAGGGCTCGGCCCTACAATGAGCAGTTCTTC
TRBJ1-2	TRBD1	-	TRBV13	CASSSRGRDYGYTF	TGTGCCAGCAGCTCCAGGGGGCGCGACTATGGCTACACCTTC
TRBJ2-3	-	-	TRBV19	CASSTLGSTDTQYF	TGTGCCAGTAGTACCCTAGGTTCCACAGATACGCAGTATTTT
TRBJ1-4	TRBD1	-	TRBV28	CASSQTGVDEKLFF	TGTGCCAGCAGTCAGACAGGGGTGGACGAAAAACTGTTTTTT
TRBJ2-1	-	-	TRBV9	CASSGGPGVNYNEQFF	TGTGCCAGCAGCGGCGGGCCCGGGGTGAACTACAATGAGCAGTTCTTC
TRBJ1-2	TRBD1	-	TRBV7-2	CASSLVVTGEINYGYTF	TGTGCCAGCAGCTTAGTGGTTACAGGGGAGATTAACTATGGCTACACCTTC
TRBJ1-2	TRBD1	-	TRBV29-1	CSVGSGTGPDLYGYTF	TGCAGCGTTGGGAGCGGGACAGGCCCCGACTTGTATGGCTACACCTTC
TRBJ2-7	TRBD1	-	TRBV2	CASNQVGTGASYEQYF	TGTGCCAGCAACCAAGTCGGGACAGGTGCTTCCTACGAGCAGTACTTC
TRBJ1-2	-	-	TRBV9	CASSVGGLANYGYTF	TGTGCCAGCAGCGTAGGGGGCCTAGCTAACTATGGCTACACCTTC
TRBJ2-3	-	-	TRBV9	CASSEEGVRTDTQYF	TGTGCCAGCAGTGAGGAAGGGGTACGCACAGATACGCAGTATTTT
TRBJ2-1	-	-	TRBV18	CASSPRIAGEAYNEQFF	TGTGCCAGCTCACCACGAATTGCCGGGGAGGCTTACAATGAGCAGTTCTTC
TRBJ2-7	TRBD2	few	TRBV6-1	CASSEGLAGSEYEQYF	TGTGCCAGCAGTGAAGGACTAGCGGGAAGTGAGTACGAGCAGTACTTC
TRBJ1-5	-	-	TRBV11-2	CASSLDGQFYSNQPQHF	TGTGCCAGCAGCTTAGATGGACAGTTTTATAGCAATCAGCCCCAGCATTTT
TRBJ2-2	TRBD2	-	TRBV27	CASSSNYGLAGLNTGELFF	TGTGCCAGCAGTTCTAACTACGGACTAGCGGGCCTGAACACCGGGGAGCTGTTTTTT
TRBJ1-4	TRBD1	-	TRBV5-1	CASSLTGGGEKLFF	TGCGCCAGCAGCTTGACAGGGGGGGGTGAAAAACTGTTTTTT
TRBJ1-4	TRBD1	-	TRBV6-5	CASSTTGGLDEKLFF	TGTGCCAGCAGTACGACAGGGGGCTTGGATGAAAAACTGTTTTTT
TRBJ2-6	-	-	TRBV28	CAGSGSSGANVLTF	TGTGCCGGGTCAGGATCTTCTGGGGCCAACGTCCTGACTTTC
TRBJ2-7	TRBD1	-	TRBV28	CASSSWTGFSYEQYF	TGTGCCAGCAGTTCATGGACAGGATTCTCCTACGAGCAGTACTTC
TRBJ2-3	-	few	TRBV5-4	CASSFDRGDTQYF	TGTGCCAGCAGCTTCGACCGGGGAGATACGCAGTATTTT
TRBJ2-7	TRBD2	-	TRBV15	CATSRSRTSGNYEQYF	TGTGCCACCAGCAGATCCCGAACTAGCGGGAATTACGAGCAGTACTTC
TRBJ2-4	TRBD2	-	TRBV7-9	CASSLAGTSGSGAKNIQYF	TGTGCCAGCAGCTTAGCAGGGACTAGCGGGAGTGGAGCCAAAAACATTCAGTACTTC
TRBJ2-7	TRBD2	once	TRBV4-3	CASSQVGEREGGEQYF	TGCGCCAGCAGCCAAGTGGGGGAACGGGAGGGCGGGGAGCAGTACTTC
TRBJ2-6	-	few	TRBV5-1	CASSLGPISGANVLTF	TGCGCCAGCAGCTTGGGGCCGATCTCTGGGGCCAACGTCCTGACTTTC
TRBJ2-7	TRBD2	-	TRBV4-2	CASSPRWEGAYEQYF	TGTGCCAGCAGCCCCCGATGGGAGGGTGCGTACGAGCAGTACTTC
TRBJ2-1	-	-	TRBV27	CASKAGMTLGEQFF	TGTGCCAGCAAGGCGGGAATGACGTTAGGTGAGCAGTTCTTC
TRBJ2-3	-	once	TRBV15	CATSKGVADTQYF	TGTGCCACCAGCAAAGGGGTCGCAGATACGCAGTATTTT
TRBJ1-1	TRBD1	-	TRBV25-1	CASRGQGAEAFF	TGTGCCAGCAGAGGTCAGGGGGCTGAAGCTTTCTTT
TRBJ2-7	-	few	TRBV27	CASSYGQGQGYEQYF	TGTGCCAGCAGTTATGGCCAGGGCCAAGGGTACGAGCAGTACTTC
TRBJ1-2	TRBD1	-	TRBV27	CASSFLGQGGRGYTF	TGTGCCAGCAGTTTTCTGGGACAGGGAGGGAGAGGCTACACCTTC
TRBJ2-1	-	-	TRBV7-2	CASSQISEQFF	TGTGCCAGCAGCCAGATAAGTGAGCAGTTCTTC
TRBJ2-7	-	-	TRBV5-1	CASSGTPPYEQYF	TGCGCCAGCAGTGGGACTCCCCCCTACGAGCAGTACTTC
TRBJ1-2	TRBD1	-	TRBV5-6	CASSFGQGEGYTF	TGTGCCAGCAGCTTCGGACAGGGTGAAGGCTACACCTTC
TRBJ2-7	TRBD1	-	TRBV6-5	CASSYRDRGAYEQYF	TGTGCCAGCAGTTACCGGGACAGGGGTGCCTACGAGCAGTACTTC
TRBJ2-1	TRBD2	-	TRBV7-3	CASSPNGLAGEEQFF	TGTGCCAGCAGCCCGAATGGACTAGCGGGAGAGGAGCAGTTCTTC
TRBJ2-7	TRBD1	-	TRBV11-2	CASSWDRDRYEQYF	TGTGCCAGCAGCTGGGACAGGGATCGGTACGAGCAGTACTTC
TRBJ2-7	TRBD1	-	TRBV6-1	CAGSEGGTGPYEQYF	TGTGCCGGCAGTGAAGGCGGGACAGGTCCCTACGAGCAGTACTTC
TRBJ2-1	TRBD1	few	TRBV5-1	CASRYGQGNEQFF	TGCGCCAGCAGATACGGACAGGGAAATGAGCAGTTCTTC
TRBJ2-7	TRBD1	-	TRBV6-5	CASTSGQNHYREQYF	TGTGCCAGCACCTCGGGACAGAATCACTATCGCGAGCAGTACTTC
TRBJ2-5	TRBD2	few	TRBV6-6	CASSSTGGPGSEQYF	TGTGCCAGCAGTTCGACGGGAGGGCCCGGGTCGGAGCAGTACTTC
TRBJ2-1	-	-	TRBV2	CASSRQGFSGGFGQFF	TGTGCCAGCAGTCGACAGGGTTTTAGCGGCGGGTTTGGGCAGTTCTTC